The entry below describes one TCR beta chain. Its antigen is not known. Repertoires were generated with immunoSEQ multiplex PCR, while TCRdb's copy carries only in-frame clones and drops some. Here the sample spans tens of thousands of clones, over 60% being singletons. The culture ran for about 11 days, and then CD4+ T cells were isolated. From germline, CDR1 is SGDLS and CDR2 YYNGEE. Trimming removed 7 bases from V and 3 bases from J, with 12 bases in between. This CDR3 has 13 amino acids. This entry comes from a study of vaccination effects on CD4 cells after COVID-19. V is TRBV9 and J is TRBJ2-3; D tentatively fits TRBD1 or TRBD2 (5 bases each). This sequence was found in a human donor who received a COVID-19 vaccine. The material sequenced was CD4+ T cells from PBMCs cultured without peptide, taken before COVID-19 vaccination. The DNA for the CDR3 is TGTGCCAGCGGGGCGGGTACAACAGATACGCAGTATTTT. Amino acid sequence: CASGAGTTDTQYF.